The 5 T cell receptor beta chains in this list originate from one sample, sequenced in a study of T cells in Graves' hyperthyroidism and ophthalmopathy. Researchers amplified the TCR beta CDR3 regions from RNA transcripts. Researchers ran a first-round RT-PCR on the TCR CDR3 using the HTBI primer set. Via MiXCR, TCRdb re-called the multiplex PCR reads, giving one row per CDR3 protein. The repertoire consists of 600,000 to 800,000 distinct CDR3 sequences, with around a third occurring once and the leading ten covering around 32%. The material sequenced was blood. These receptors were collected from a woman in her thirties or forties with Graves' hyperthyroidism.

In its sample, this clonotype was seen a few times. The V call is TRBV12-3 or TRBV12-4, the J call TRBJ1-5; D might be TRBD1 (5 bases). V was shortened by 7 bases and J by 2 bases, with 15 bases between the two germline ends. The CDR3 spans 15 residues. The CDR3 here is CASKVGAMGNQPQHF. The DNA for the CDR3 is TGTGCCAGCAAAGTCGGGGCCATGGGCAATCAGCCCCAGCATTTT.

This clonotype showed up just once. One end of the junction fails to match germline, which may point to a read error. The V and J genes are TRBV15 and TRBJ1-5; TRBD1 matches at 10 bases. The CDR3 runs 13 residues. Per germline, CDR1 LNHNV and CDR2 YYDKDF (reference sequence). The CDR3 bases are TGTGCCATCGGGACAGGGGAAGTTATGCCCCGGCATTTT. As protein: CAIGTGEVMPRHF.

This clonotype has a single count. Since a much larger clone is just one base distant, this may be a read error. The CDR3 ends on some other residue instead of the conserved phenylalanine or tryptophan, so this is likely a read error. The CDR3 DNA sequence: TGTGCCACCAGTGAGCGAGGGAACACTGAAGCTTTCTCT. The encoded protein is CATSERGNTEAFS. V is TRBV24-1 and J is TRBJ1-1; D is undetermined. Trimming took off 4 bases at V and 1 base at J, with 6 bases between the two ends. CDR3 length equals 13 residues. In germline, CDR1 is KGHDR, CDR2 SFDVKD.

Worth noting for this clonotype: This may be a read error: a much more frequent sequence differs by one nucleotide. The CDR3, as DNA: TGCAGTGCCGAGGGACGGGCCTATGGCCACACCTTC. This sequence encodes CSAEGRAYGHTF. The chain combines TRBV20-1 with TRBJ1-2; maybe TRBD1 (5 bases). The CDR3 length is 12 residues. CDR1 and CDR2 from the germline V gene are DFQATT and SNEGSKA (reference sequence).

This clonotype was detected many times. The V call is TRBV9, the J call TRBJ2-7; 8 bases align to TRBD2. The germline gives CDR1 SGDLS, CDR2 YYNGEE. J lost 5 bases, V lost 0 bases, and 4 bases had no gene match. The CDR3 is 14 amino acids. CDR3 residues: CASSVAGGPHEQYF. DNA for the CDR3: TGTGCCAGCAGCGTAGCGGGAGGGCCCCACGAGCAGTACTTC.